The clone carrying this T cell receptor beta chain was seen a few times. Its antigen is unidentified. The data originate from a study of shared clonotypes between healthy human individuals. The overall study: For every donor, three CD4 naive, three CD4 memory, two CD8 naive and one CD8 memory plates were used. The study, taken as a whole, reports: Rarefaction demonstrated incomplete sorted-subset sequencing despite large depth.

Per germline, CDR1 SGHVS and CDR2 FQNEAQ. This CDR3 region has 15 residues. Trimming shortened V by 4 bases and J by 0 bases, and 9 bases separated the two germline ends. The authors ran the assay at deep level. The data were produced by immunoSEQ multiplex PCR, yet TCRdb's version contains in-frame clones alone and is incomplete. The data hold 550,000 to 850,000 clones, with 74% observed a single time. Specimen: memory CD4+ T cells sorted from blood. Subset denoted: CD45RA-negative fraction. The origin of this receptor is a woman aged 25 to 45 in good health. The rearrangement joins TRBV7-8 to TRBJ2-2; D may be TRBD2 (6 bases). The CDR3 nucleotides read TGTGCCAGCAGCTCGGGACTGGCGAACACCGGGGAGCTGTTTTTT. The encoded protein is CASSSGLANTGELFF.